Listed here are 18 T cell receptor beta chains from one sample, sequenced in a study of shared clonotypes between healthy human individuals. Sequencing was performed with immunoSEQ multiplex PCR; in TCRdb, only in-frame clones are kept and a portion is missing. Here the sample spans over a million clones, roughly 95% being singletons. The sample comprised naive CD4+ T cells sorted from blood. Subset defined: CD45RA+ positively selected. The receptors come from a man aged 25 to 45 in good health.

The rearrangement links TRBV25-1 to TRBJ1-2; TRBD1 is a possible D gene (5 bases). The V gene lost 6 bases and the J gene lost 2 bases, with 7 bases spanning the gap. The CDR3 spans 12 residues. Looked up from germline, CDR1 is MGHDK and CDR2 is SYGVNS. The CDR3 spells CASRGPNYGYTF. The CDR3 nucleotides are TGTGCCAGCAGGGGACCGAACTATGGCTACACCTTC.

The gene calls are TRBV6-5 and TRBJ2-7, with TRBD2 as a possible D gene (5 bases). This CDR3 contains 15 residues. The V and J ends lost 6 bases and 0 bases respectively, with 15 bases between them. Germline CDR1 and CDR2: MNHEY and SVGAGI. As DNA, the CDR3 is TGTGCCAGCAGCAACACGGGGTTAAGCTCCTACGAGCAGTACTTC. Translating gives CASSNTGLSSYEQYF.

Concerning this clone: Other DNA sequences within the sample encode an identical CDR3. The chain carries TRBV5-1 and TRBJ2-1; D might be TRBD1 (5 bases). V was shortened by 0 bases and J by 4 bases, with 5 bases between the two germline ends. This CDR3 is 13 amino acids long. CDR1 and CDR2 (germline): SGHRS, YFSETQ. CDR3 sequence (DNA): TGCGCCAGCAGCTTGGGACAGTACAATGAGCAGTTCTTC. As protein: CASSLGQYNEQFF.

The V call is TRBV5-5, the J call TRBJ2-7; tentatively, D is TRBD1 (5 bases). The CDR3 length is 14 residues. The germline CDR1 and CDR2 sequences are SGHKS and YYEKEE (reference sequence). The germline V and J ends were trimmed by 4 bases and 12 bases, with 23 bases remaining between them. The CDR3 sequence: CASSAHDSSRSTYF. The CDR3 DNA reads as TGTGCCAGCAGCGCCCACGACAGCAGCCGCTCGACGTACTTC.

V gene TRBV6-1 combines with J gene TRBJ1-1, with D maybe TRBD1 (6 bases). This CDR3 contains 14 residues. CDR1 and CDR2 (germline): MNHNS, SASEGT. V was shortened by 4 bases and J by 10 bases, with 19 bases between the two germline ends. The CDR3 loop reads CASSGLEGQGRAFF. CDR3 in DNA: TGTGCCAGCAGTGGATTGGAAGGTCAGGGGAGAGCTTTCTTT.

The chain joins TRBV28 to TRBJ2-7; 8 bases line up with TRBD1. The CDR3 contains 14 residues. V gave up 5 bases and J gave up 3 bases; unmatched junction bases: 6. Germline V gene data show CDR1 as MDHEN and CDR2 as SYDVKM. The CDR3 region has the DNA TGTGCCAGCAGTCGGACAGGGAACCTCTACGAGCAGTACTTC. Protein product: CASSRTGNLYEQYF.

The chain carries TRBV4-1 and TRBJ1-2, with D possibly matching TRBD1 (5 bases). The CDR3 length is 16 residues. V gave up 0 bases and J gave up 4 bases, with 15 bases separating them. Germline lookup yields CDR1 MGHRA and CDR2 YSYEKL. CDR3 sequence reads: CASSQDPARESYGYTF. As DNA, the CDR3 is TGCGCCAGCAGCCAAGATCCCGCCAGGGAATCCTATGGCTACACCTTC.

Notes on this clone: One end of the junction is discordant with germline, which a read error may explain. The chain joins TRBV10-2 to TRBJ2-7; TRBD1 aligns across 7 bases. Looked up from germline, CDR1 is WSHSY and CDR2 is SAAADI. CDR3 length: 13 residues. DNA for the CDR3: TGCGCCACGGAGCCGGGACAGTACTACGGGCAGTACTTC. Protein sequence: CATEPGQYYGQYF.

CDR3 sequence (DNA): TGTGCCAGCAGCCCGGACAGGAGGGTCCACGAGCAGTACTTC. It yields the protein CASSPDRRVHEQYF. This chain connects TRBV28 to TRBJ2-7; a weak D match, TRBD1 (7 bases). Germline CDR1 reads MDHEN; CDR2 reads SYDVKM. Trimming left V 6 bases short and J 5 bases short, with 17 bases between. The CDR3 consists of 14 residues.

This sequence joins TRBV5-1 and TRBJ2-7; D is perhaps TRBD2 (6 bases). Germline CDR1 is SGHRS and CDR2 is YFSETQ. V was trimmed by 4 bases and J by 4 bases, leaving 12 bases between them. This CDR3 region has 13 residues. The CDR3 is CASSPAGRYEQYF. The CDR3, as DNA: TGCGCCAGCAGCCCGGCGGGACGGTACGAGCAGTACTTC.

The rearrangement links TRBV18 to TRBJ1-1; weak D call: TRBD1 (6 bases). V lost 3 bases, J lost 1 base, and 15 bases lay in between. Germline V lookup: CDR1 KGHSH, CDR2 LQKENI. The CDR3 is 16 residues long. For the CDR3, the DNA is TGTGCCAGCTCACCTAGGGACACTCTAAGGAACACTGAAGCTTTCTTT. Translating it yields CASSPRDTLRNTEAFF.

The rearrangement links TRBV18 to TRBJ2-2; TRBD2 might be the D (5 bases). Trimming cost V 0 bases and J 4 bases, with 9 bases left between them. CDR3 size: 15 residues. In germline, CDR1 is KGHSH, CDR2 LQKENI. The CDR3 nucleotides are TGTGCCAGCTCACCACCGAACGGGATCACCGGGGAGCTGTTTTTT. Its protein product is CASSPPNGITGELFF.

This chain uses TRBV30 with TRBJ1-1; D is possibly TRBD1 (5 bases). Germline values: CDR1 GTSNPN, CDR2 SVGIG (reference sequence). This CDR3 is 13 amino acids long. The ends were cut back, 4 bases at V and 11 bases at J, with 20 bases in the middle. CDR3: CAWTPLGGVRAFF. The CDR3 bases are TGTGCCTGGACCCCCCTCGGGGGGGTTCGGGCTTTCTTT.

Here the CDR3 reads CASSRGFLGGETQYF. The CDR3 nucleotides read TGTGCCAGCAGTCGAGGGTTTCTAGGCGGAGAGACCCAGTACTTC. The rearrangement joins TRBV6-5 to TRBJ2-5; tentative D call: TRBD2 (5 bases). Trimming left V 5 bases short and J 4 bases short, with 17 bases between. The CDR3 length is 15 residues. Germline CDR1 MNHEY, CDR2 SVGAGI.

This chain connects TRBV29-1 to TRBJ2-2; D is possibly TRBD1 (5 bases). The CDR3 is 13 residues long. CDR1 SQVTM and CDR2 ANQGSEA come from the germline V gene. V was trimmed by 6 bases and J by 5 bases, leaving 13 bases between them. CDR3 residues: CSVGRVHTGELFF. The DNA of the CDR3 is TGCAGCGTCGGCAGGGTACATACCGGGGAGCTGTTTTTT.

V usage is TRBV6-6 and J usage is TRBJ1-3; 8 nucleotides match TRBD1. Per the germline V gene, CDR1 is MNHNY and CDR2 is SVGAGI (reference sequence). V gave up 2 bases and J gave up 3 bases; unmatched junction bases: 6. This CDR3 has 16 amino acids. The CDR3 DNA reads TGTGCCAGCAGTTACACCGGGACAGGCGGTGGAAACACCATATATTTT. Amino acid sequence: CASSYTGTGGGNTIYF.

Notes on this clone: Other DNA sequences in this sample translate to the same CDR3. The V gene is TRBV9, the J gene TRBJ2-5; tentative D call: TRBD1 (6 bases). The germline V gene has CDR1 SGDLS and CDR2 YYNGEE. The CDR3 loop spans 13 amino acids. V was cut by 0 bases and J by 5 bases, with 8 bases left in between. The CDR3 bases are TGTGCCAGCAGCGTAGCTAGGGGGGAGACCCAGTACTTC. Its translation is CASSVARGETQYF. The full variable domain, completed using reference TRBV9 and TRBJ2-5, is DSGVTQTPKHLITATGQRVTLRCSPRSGDLSVYWYQQSLDQGLQFLIQYYNGEERAKGNILERFSAQQFPDLHSELNLSSLELGDSALYFCASSVARGETQYFGPGTRLLVL.

V is TRBV7-2 and J is TRBJ1-1; TRBD1 might be the D (5 bases). Trimming removed 5 bases from V and 1 base from J, with 14 bases in between. There are 15 residues in the CDR3. In germline, CDR1 is SGHTA, CDR2 FQGNSA. The CDR3 nucleotides read TGTGCCAGCAGCCCCGGACACCTATGGAACACTGAAGCTTTCTTT. Translated: CASSPGHLWNTEAFF.